This TCR beta chain is from a study of blood T cell repertoires in COVID-19 (dated by TCRdb to 2018 to 2021). Notes on the research overall: Samples from collaborators originated in the United States, Italy and Spain and spanned both the acute and convalescent phases of COVID-19. Where available, HLA class I and class II types were obtained from metadata supplied by the sample provider rather than from assay-based typing. The material from the prospective study consisted of cDNA or gDNA derived from T cells, B-cell-depleted T cells, or PBMCs. The samples were drawn from two sources: the first 160 participants of the ongoing ImmuneRACE study, and 1,200 or so subjects contributed by 6 global collaborators. The repertoires were released in a freely available public database intended as a resource for research on the immune response to SARS-CoV-2. Subjects who had been exposed to COVID-19, were actively infected with it, or had recovered from it provided the deeply sampled blood TCRbeta repertoires that made up the dataset. Nearly every sample came with metadata listing a de-identified subject ID, COVID-19 status, age in years and sex.

Broader findings and caveats from the paper: Clinical and demographic metadata were provided uncurated, with the amount varying by source and participant.

Concerning this clone: No cognate antigen has been identified for it. Base qualities are not recorded, but no much larger clone differs from it by a single base.

One collaborating source in Seattle enrolled patients during active infection and followed them longitudinally through the course of disease. Whole blood was collected in K2EDTA tubes by collaborating institutions according to the institutions' own protocols. For TCRbeta analysis, collaborators shipped samples as frozen whole blood, isolated PBMCs, or DNA extracted from either of those sample types. The immunoSEQ Assay, a bias-controlled multiplex PCR, was used to amplify TCRbeta CDR3 regions from genomic DNA. Turning to the authors' computational methods: The number of nucleated cells in each sample was estimated by amplification of reference gene primers within the assay. Sequence reads were collapsed and filtered to measure the absolute abundance of every unique TCRbeta CDR3 rearrangement. Productive Simpson clonality was computed per sample as the square root of Simpson's diversity index over productive rearrangements. Drawn from immuneACCESS, this table holds only the in-frame rearrangements with V and J called that TCRdb kept. Clones are partly lost; checked studies trace under half to an unresolved V gene and leave the rest unexplained. V, J and clone size were drawn from that table, and D and trimming were deduced from the DNA. The sample yields about 340,000 clones; over 80% were counted once. The ten largest clones add up to roughly 6% of the sample.

The germline V gene sets CDR1 to MRHNA and CDR2 to SNTAGT. Unmatched junction bases come to 11, with V trimmed by 4 bases and J by 0 bases. Reading from cysteine to phenylalanine, the CDR3 counts 18 amino acids. Only the CDR3 portion is preserved as DNA: 54 bases, with reading frame beginning at the first base. The V and J genes are TRBV6-4 and TRBJ2-2, with TRBD2 identical over 7 junction bases. This sequence was found in a woman aged 50 to 60 with COVID-19, enrolled during active disease. The specimen sequenced was peripheral blood. The DNA is TGTGCCAGCAGTGGAACACTAGCGCTTACCTCGAACACCGGGGAGCTGTTTTTT. Translation gives CASSGTLALTSNTGELFF.